What follows are 30 T cell receptor beta chains derived from one specimen sequenced in a study of T cells in Graves' hyperthyroidism and ophthalmopathy. Amplified regions were TCR beta CDR3 sequences from RNA transcripts. An initial round of RT-PCR targeting the TCR CDR3 relied on the HTBI primer set. MiXCR, run by TCRdb on the multiplex PCR reads, gives a single entry per CDR3 protein. Seen here are about 610,000 distinct CDR3 sequences, roughly 14% observed once, and the top ten hold approximately 4.2%. Specimen: blood. Receptors originate from a woman in her thirties or forties with Graves' ophthalmopathy.

The table lists this clonotype with many counts. The chain carries TRBV28 and TRBJ2-7, with D unresolved. Trimming shortened V by 2 bases and J by 7 bases, and 12 bases separated the two germline ends. Germline CDR1 MDHEN, CDR2 SYDVKM. The CDR3 sequence is 13 residues long. CDR3 protein: CASSLALGREQYF. Here the CDR3 DNA reads TGTGCCAGCAGTTTAGCTCTGGGTCGGGAGCAGTACTTC.

This clonotype has at least ten counts. V gene TRBV11-1 combines with J gene TRBJ2-2; 9 bases agree with TRBD2. The CDR3 contains 17 residues. Germline loops: CDR1 SGHAT, CDR2 FQDESV (reference sequence). After removal of 1 base from V and 4 bases from J, the junction contained 7 bases not matched to a gene. This CDR3 is CASSLVATSGSTGELFF. CDR3 nucleotide sequence: TGTGCCAGCAGCTTAGTAGCGACTAGCGGTTCCACCGGGGAGCTGTTTTTT.

The sample holds many counts of this clonotype. Mismatch with germline at one junction end may stem from a read error. The chain is built from TRBV19 and TRBJ1-5, with 8 nucleotides matching TRBD1. The germline gives CDR1 LNHDA, CDR2 SQIVND (reference sequence). This CDR3 is built from 15 residues. CDR3 nucleotides: TGTGCCAGCAGTATCGGACAGGGAAGCAATCAGCCCCAGCATTTT. It is translated as CASSIGQGSNQPQHF. Combining the CDR3 with reference TRBV19 and TRBJ1-5 gives the whole variable domain DGGITQSPKYLFRKEGQNVTLSCEQNLNHDAMYWYRQDPGQGLRLIYYSQIVNDFQKGDIAEGYSVSREKKESFPLTVTSAQKNPTAFYLCASSIGQGSNQPQHFGDGTRLSIL.

This clonotype was picked up many times. The chain links TRBV4-3 to TRBJ2-5, with TRBD2 matching over 11 bases. Germline CDR1 LGHNA, CDR2 YSLEER. The V segment lost 1 base and the J segment 5 bases; nucleotides outside the gene matches: 3. The CDR3 has 15 amino acids. In nucleotides, the CDR3 is TGCGCCAGCAGCCAAGTAGCGGGAGGGCGTGAGACCCAGTACTTC. This encodes CASSQVAGGRETQYF.

This clonotype has just a few counts. V and J are TRBV7-3 and TRBJ2-7; 11 nucleotides agree with TRBD1. This CDR3 is 14 amino acids long. Germline CDR1 reads SGHTA; CDR2 reads FQGTGA. Unmatched junction bases numbered 5, after V lost 5 bases and J lost 5 bases. The CDR3 reads CASSHGQGADEQYF. CDR3 DNA sequence: TGTGCCAGCAGCCACGGACAGGGGGCCGACGAGCAGTACTTC. The whole variable domain, filled in from reference TRBV7-3 and TRBJ2-7, reads GAGVSQTPSNKVTEKGKYVELRCDPISGHTALYWYRQSLGQGPEFLIYFQGTGAADDSGLPNDRFFAVRPEGSVSTLKIQRTERGDSAVYLCASSHGQGADEQYFGPGTRLTVT.

The sample holds many counts of this clonotype. V gene TRBV28 combines with J gene TRBJ2-7; 8 bases agree with TRBD1. CDR3 length: 14 amino acids. J was trimmed by 5 bases and V by 5 bases; bases with no gene match: 8. Germline CDR1 and CDR2: MDHEN and SYDVKM. The DNA of the CDR3 is TGTGCCAGCAGTATCCCCCAGGGGGCACACGAGCAGTACTTC. This codes for CASSIPQGAHEQYF.

In this sample, this clonotype turned up many times. The chain joins TRBV2 to TRBJ1-5, with 9 nucleotides matching TRBD1. The trim removed 6 bases at V and 5 bases at J, leaving 8 bases unmatched. Per the germline V gene, CDR1 is SNHLY and CDR2 is FYNNEI. The CDR3 contains 15 residues. CDR3 region: CASRGDRAVDQPQHF. The CDR3 region has the DNA TGTGCCAGCAGGGGGGACAGGGCGGTGGATCAGCCCCAGCATTTT. The complete variable domain, with remaining parts taken from reference TRBV2 and TRBJ1-5, reads EPEVTQTPSHQVTQMGQEVILRCVPISNHLYFYWYRQILGQKVEFLVSFYNNEISEKSEIFDDQFSVERPDGSNFTLKIRSTKLEDSAMYFCASRGDRAVDQPQHFGDGTRLSIL.

In this sample, this clonotype turned up many times. The chain carries TRBV7-8 and TRBJ2-5; D ambiguous. Germline V gene sequence: CDR1 SGHVS, CDR2 FQNEAQ. The V and J ends lost 5 bases and 5 bases respectively, with 9 bases between them. This CDR3 region has 12 residues. In DNA, the CDR3 is TGTGCCAGCAGCCGGACCGGGGAGACCCAGTACTTC. Its protein product is CASSRTGETQYF.

This clonotype occurred many times. J is TRBJ1-1 and V is TRBV6-5; no definite D call. V gave up 4 bases and J gave up 7 bases, with 7 bases separating them. Per germline, CDR1 MNHEY and CDR2 SVGAGI. The CDR3 has 11 residues. The CDR3 loop is CASSSDLEAFF. CDR3 in DNA: TGTGCCAGCAGTTCTGACCTTGAAGCTTTCTTT.

The V gene is TRBV6-1, the J gene TRBJ2-2; the D call may be TRBD1 or TRBD2 (5 bases each). Germline loops: CDR1 MNHNS, CDR2 SASEGT. The CDR3 contains 14 residues. Trimming took 11 bases from V and 0 from J, leaving 13 bases between them. The CDR3 loop reads CAGGAGANTGELFF. In DNA form, the CDR3 reads TGTGCCGGGGGTGCGGGCGCGAACACCGGGGAGCTGTTTTTT.

V usage is TRBV30 and J usage is TRBJ2-6; possible D gene TRBD1, 6 bases. The CDR3 is 15 residues long. The V gene's germline CDR1 is GTSNPN and CDR2 SVGIG (reference sequence). Trimming cost V 6 bases and J 0 bases, with 12 bases left between them. CDR3 bases: TGTGCCTGTCAGCAGGGGACCTCTGGGGCCAACGTCCTGACTTTC. This translates into CACQQGTSGANVLTF.

In its sample, this clonotype was seen many times. J is TRBJ2-5 and V is TRBV30, with D unclear. V gave up 0 bases and J gave up 1 base, with 3 bases separating them. Germline assignment: CDR1 GTSNPN and CDR2 SVGIG (reference sequence). The CDR3 totals 12 residues. This chain's CDR3 is CAWSVSQETQYF. The CDR3 DNA follows: TGTGCCTGGAGTGTCAGCCAAGAGACCCAGTACTTC. The variable domain in full, completed from reference TRBV30 and TRBJ2-5, reads SQTIHQWPATLVQPVGSPLSLECTVEGTSNPNLYWYRQAAGRGLQLLFYSVGIGQISSEVPQNLSASRPQDRQFILSSKKLLLSDSGFYLCAWSVSQETQYFGPGTRLLVL.

This clonotype has a count of ten or more. This could be a read error, since a much larger clone is one nucleotide away. The J gene is TRBJ2-5, the V gene TRBV7-9; D remains unclear. The CDR3 is 12 residues long. CDR1 is SEHNR, CDR2 FQNEAQ, per germline (reference sequence). Deletions cut 5 bases from V and 0 bases from J, with 4 bases between. The CDR3 bases are TGTGCCAGCAGCGCCCACCAAGAGACCCAGTACTTC. It encodes CASSAHQETQYF.

Only a few counts were recorded for this clonotype. This clone may be a read error of a much larger clone one base away. The chain recombines TRBV28 with TRBJ2-7, with TRBD2 as a possible D gene (5 bases). The CDR3 is 11 amino acids. V was trimmed by 11 bases and J by 3 bases, leaving 11 bases between them. Germline loops: CDR1 MDHEN, CDR2 SYDVKM. CDR3 sequence reads: CAGGLNYEQYF. The DNA for the CDR3 is TGTGCCGGCGGGCTGAACTACGAGCAGTACTTC.

There are many counts of this clonotype. V gene TRBV11-1 combines with J gene TRBJ1-2; D is possibly TRBD1 (5 bases). Trimming cost V 6 bases and J 0 bases, with 20 bases left between them. Germline V gene sequence: CDR1 SGHAT, CDR2 FQDESV (reference sequence). The CDR3 covers 17 residues. CDR3 residues: CASSLSGSRIANYGYTF. In DNA form, the CDR3 reads TGTGCCAGCAGTCTGTCAGGGTCCCGGATCGCTAACTATGGCTACACCTTC. Based on the CDR3 plus reference TRBV11-1 and TRBJ1-2, the full variable domain is EAEVAQSPRYKITEKSQAVAFWCDPISGHATLYWYRQILGQGPELLVQFQDESVVDDSQLPKDRFSAERLKGVDSTLKIQPAELGDSAMYLCASSLSGSRIANYGYTFGSGTRLTVV.

The sample holds a few counts of this clonotype. Here the CDR3 reads CASSPVQGPSYEQYF. Written as DNA, the CDR3 is TGTGCCAGCTCACCTGTACAGGGGCCTTCCTACGAGCAGTACTTC. The chain links TRBV18 to TRBJ2-7; TRBD1 aligns across 7 bases. The CDR3 consists of 15 residues. From germline, CDR1 is KGHSH and CDR2 LQKENI. The ends lost 3 bases at V and 1 base at J; junction bases unmatched: 6.

This clonotype was counted ten times or more. The chain employs TRBV19 and TRBJ2-3, with D possibly TRBD2 on 5 matching bases. CDR3 length: 13 amino acids. V lost 8 bases and J 0 bases, leaving 9 bases between the germline ends. CDR1 LNHDA and CDR2 SQIVND come from the germline V gene (reference sequence). The CDR3 region is CASERSSTDTQYF. Written as DNA, the CDR3 is TGTGCCAGTGAGCGGAGCAGCACAGATACGCAGTATTTT.

V is TRBV15 and J is TRBJ2-5, with D perhaps matching TRBD2 (7 bases). Trimming took off 0 bases at V and 4 bases at J, with 15 bases between the two ends. Germline CDR1 is LNHNV and CDR2 is YYDKDF (reference sequence). The CDR3 length is 16 residues. The CDR3 bases are TGTGCCACCAGCAGAGATCTCAGGGGAGGGGGAGAGACCCAGTACTTC. Amino acid sequence: CATSRDLRGGGETQYF.

This clonotype was counted between two and nine times. The chain uses TRBV15 and TRBJ2-2; no firm D call. V lost 0 bases to trimming and J lost 1 base, with 6 bases between them. CDR3 size: 15 residues. CDR1 and CDR2 from the germline V gene are LNHNV and YYDKDF (reference sequence). The CDR3 DNA follows: TGTGCCACCAGCAGAGAAGGCCAGAACACCGGGGAGCTGTTTTTT. This translates into CATSREGQNTGELFF.

This chain uses TRBV13 with TRBJ1-1, with a possible D match to TRBD1 (6 bases). The ends were cut back, 5 bases at V and 6 bases at J, with 19 bases in the middle. Germline V CDR1 and CDR2: PRHDT, FYEKMQ (reference sequence). CDR3 length equals 15 residues. The CDR3 bases are TGTGCCAGCAGCATCTCGGGGGGGCTAGTCGCTGAAGCTTTCTTT. Translated, it gives CASSISGGLVAEAFF.

This clonotype was seen ten or more times. The V gene is TRBV20-1, the J gene TRBJ2-7, with 7 bases identical to TRBD1. Germline lookup yields CDR1 DFQATT and CDR2 SNEGSKA (reference sequence). The V and J ends lost 3 bases and 5 bases, in that order; junction bases with no gene match: 10. This CDR3 is built from 14 residues. The CDR3 coding sequence is TGCAGTGCTAGGAGGGACAGTCCCGGGGACGAGCAGTACTTC. It encodes CSARRDSPGDEQYF.

V gene TRBV4-1 combines with J gene TRBJ1-3, with D unresolved. The CDR3 covers 16 residues. Germline V CDR1 and CDR2: MGHRA, YSYEKL. Trimming removed 1 base from V and 1 base from J, with 11 bases in between. The CDR3 DNA is TGCGCCAGCAGCCAAGTAACCGGTATATCTGGAAACACCATATATTTT. It yields the protein CASSQVTGISGNTIYF.

This clonotype was seen ten or more times. The V and J genes are TRBV28 and TRBJ2-5; 10 bases align to TRBD2. The germline V gene has CDR1 MDHEN and CDR2 SYDVKM. The CDR3 contains 17 residues. V gave up 7 bases and J gave up 2 bases; unmatched junction bases: 13. CDR3 sequence: CASTEYFSGRLQETQYF. The CDR3, as DNA: TGTGCCAGCACTGAGTACTTTAGCGGGAGGTTACAAGAGACCCAGTACTTC.

This clonotype has a count of ten or more. This chain connects TRBV19 to TRBJ1-1; 8 positions match TRBD1. Germline loops: CDR1 LNHDA, CDR2 SQIVND (reference sequence). Trimming removed 5 bases from V and 5 bases from J; junction bases left unmatched: 10. The length of the CDR3 is 15 residues. Here the CDR3 DNA reads TGTGCCAGTAGTGCTCGCATCAGGGGGCGGACTGAAGCTTTCTTT. Encoded protein: CASSARIRGRTEAFF.

At least ten counts were recorded for this clonotype. The DNA of the CDR3 is TGTGCCAGCAAAAGACCCGACACTGAAGCTTTCTTT. This codes for CASKRPDTEAFF. The gene calls are TRBV6-2 or TRBV6-3 and TRBJ1-1; D gene unclear. Germline V gene sequence: CDR1 MNHEY, CDR2 SVGEGT. CDR3 length: 12 residues. Trimming removed 7 bases at V and 3 bases at J, with 9 bases between.

This clonotype was seen many times. V usage is TRBV6-2 or TRBV6-3 and J usage is TRBJ1-1; D possibly corresponds to TRBD1 (5 bases). The ends were cut back, 6 bases at V and 6 bases at J, with 8 bases in the middle. Germline V gene sequence: CDR1 MNHEY, CDR2 SVGEGT. This CDR3 has 11 residues. CDR3 nucleotide sequence: TGTGCCAGCAGGCAGGGTTCTGAAGCTTTCTTT. This codes for CASRQGSEAFF.

This clonotype was seen at least ten times. The genes are TRBV28 and TRBJ2-5; 8 bases agree with TRBD2. The CDR3 loop spans 15 amino acids. Losses at the gene ends were 5 bases for V and 5 bases for J; bases not matched to a gene: 10. From germline, CDR1 is MDHEN and CDR2 SYDVKM. The chain's CDR3 is CASSQAGARTETQYF. Written as DNA, the CDR3 is TGTGCCAGCAGTCAAGCGGGGGCGAGGACGGAGACCCAGTACTTC.

The rearrangement uses TRBV6-2 or TRBV6-3 and TRBJ2-5, with a possible D match to TRBD1 (5 bases). Per the germline V gene, CDR1 is MNHEY and CDR2 is SVGEGT. Trimming removed 6 bases at V and 1 base at J, with 15 bases between. CDR3 size: 15 residues. The CDR3 DNA reads as TGTGCCAGCAGAGATCTGACAGCAACCCAAGAGACCCAGTACTTC. Translation gives CASRDLTATQETQYF.

This clonotype was seen at least ten times. This rearrangement joins TRBV15 to TRBJ2-5; TRBD1 aligns across 7 bases. The CDR3 covers 14 residues. V gave up 1 base and J gave up 5 bases; unmatched junction bases: 4. Germline CDR1 is LNHNV and CDR2 is YYDKDF (reference sequence). CDR3 loop: CATSRGQGWETQYF. Written as DNA, the CDR3 is TGTGCCACCAGCAGAGGACAGGGATGGGAGACCCAGTACTTC.

This clonotype has more than one count but fewer than ten. The V call is TRBV20-1, the J call TRBJ2-3, with D perhaps matching TRBD1 or TRBD2 (6 bases each). Trimming removed 6 bases at V and 1 base at J, with 17 bases between. This CDR3 has 15 residues. The V gene's germline CDR1 is DFQATT and CDR2 SNEGSKA (reference sequence). The DNA for the CDR3 is TGCAGTGCCGAGGGGGGTTTGCGGGGCACAGATACGCAGTATTTT. Protein: CSAEGGLRGTDTQYF.